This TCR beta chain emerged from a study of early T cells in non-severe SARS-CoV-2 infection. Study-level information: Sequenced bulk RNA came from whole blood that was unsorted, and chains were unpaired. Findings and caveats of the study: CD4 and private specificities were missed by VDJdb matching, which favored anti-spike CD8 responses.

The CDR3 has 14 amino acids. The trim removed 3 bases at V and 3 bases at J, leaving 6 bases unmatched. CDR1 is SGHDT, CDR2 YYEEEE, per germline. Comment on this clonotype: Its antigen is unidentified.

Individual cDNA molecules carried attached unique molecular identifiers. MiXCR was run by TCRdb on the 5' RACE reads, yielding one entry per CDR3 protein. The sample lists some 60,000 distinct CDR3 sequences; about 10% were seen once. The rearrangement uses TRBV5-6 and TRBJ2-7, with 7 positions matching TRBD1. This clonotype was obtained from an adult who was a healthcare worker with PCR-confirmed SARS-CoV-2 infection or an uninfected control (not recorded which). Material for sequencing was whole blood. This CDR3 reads CASSSLTGNYEQYF. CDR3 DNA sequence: TGTGCCAGCAGCTCGCTGACAGGGAACTACGAGCAGTACTTC.